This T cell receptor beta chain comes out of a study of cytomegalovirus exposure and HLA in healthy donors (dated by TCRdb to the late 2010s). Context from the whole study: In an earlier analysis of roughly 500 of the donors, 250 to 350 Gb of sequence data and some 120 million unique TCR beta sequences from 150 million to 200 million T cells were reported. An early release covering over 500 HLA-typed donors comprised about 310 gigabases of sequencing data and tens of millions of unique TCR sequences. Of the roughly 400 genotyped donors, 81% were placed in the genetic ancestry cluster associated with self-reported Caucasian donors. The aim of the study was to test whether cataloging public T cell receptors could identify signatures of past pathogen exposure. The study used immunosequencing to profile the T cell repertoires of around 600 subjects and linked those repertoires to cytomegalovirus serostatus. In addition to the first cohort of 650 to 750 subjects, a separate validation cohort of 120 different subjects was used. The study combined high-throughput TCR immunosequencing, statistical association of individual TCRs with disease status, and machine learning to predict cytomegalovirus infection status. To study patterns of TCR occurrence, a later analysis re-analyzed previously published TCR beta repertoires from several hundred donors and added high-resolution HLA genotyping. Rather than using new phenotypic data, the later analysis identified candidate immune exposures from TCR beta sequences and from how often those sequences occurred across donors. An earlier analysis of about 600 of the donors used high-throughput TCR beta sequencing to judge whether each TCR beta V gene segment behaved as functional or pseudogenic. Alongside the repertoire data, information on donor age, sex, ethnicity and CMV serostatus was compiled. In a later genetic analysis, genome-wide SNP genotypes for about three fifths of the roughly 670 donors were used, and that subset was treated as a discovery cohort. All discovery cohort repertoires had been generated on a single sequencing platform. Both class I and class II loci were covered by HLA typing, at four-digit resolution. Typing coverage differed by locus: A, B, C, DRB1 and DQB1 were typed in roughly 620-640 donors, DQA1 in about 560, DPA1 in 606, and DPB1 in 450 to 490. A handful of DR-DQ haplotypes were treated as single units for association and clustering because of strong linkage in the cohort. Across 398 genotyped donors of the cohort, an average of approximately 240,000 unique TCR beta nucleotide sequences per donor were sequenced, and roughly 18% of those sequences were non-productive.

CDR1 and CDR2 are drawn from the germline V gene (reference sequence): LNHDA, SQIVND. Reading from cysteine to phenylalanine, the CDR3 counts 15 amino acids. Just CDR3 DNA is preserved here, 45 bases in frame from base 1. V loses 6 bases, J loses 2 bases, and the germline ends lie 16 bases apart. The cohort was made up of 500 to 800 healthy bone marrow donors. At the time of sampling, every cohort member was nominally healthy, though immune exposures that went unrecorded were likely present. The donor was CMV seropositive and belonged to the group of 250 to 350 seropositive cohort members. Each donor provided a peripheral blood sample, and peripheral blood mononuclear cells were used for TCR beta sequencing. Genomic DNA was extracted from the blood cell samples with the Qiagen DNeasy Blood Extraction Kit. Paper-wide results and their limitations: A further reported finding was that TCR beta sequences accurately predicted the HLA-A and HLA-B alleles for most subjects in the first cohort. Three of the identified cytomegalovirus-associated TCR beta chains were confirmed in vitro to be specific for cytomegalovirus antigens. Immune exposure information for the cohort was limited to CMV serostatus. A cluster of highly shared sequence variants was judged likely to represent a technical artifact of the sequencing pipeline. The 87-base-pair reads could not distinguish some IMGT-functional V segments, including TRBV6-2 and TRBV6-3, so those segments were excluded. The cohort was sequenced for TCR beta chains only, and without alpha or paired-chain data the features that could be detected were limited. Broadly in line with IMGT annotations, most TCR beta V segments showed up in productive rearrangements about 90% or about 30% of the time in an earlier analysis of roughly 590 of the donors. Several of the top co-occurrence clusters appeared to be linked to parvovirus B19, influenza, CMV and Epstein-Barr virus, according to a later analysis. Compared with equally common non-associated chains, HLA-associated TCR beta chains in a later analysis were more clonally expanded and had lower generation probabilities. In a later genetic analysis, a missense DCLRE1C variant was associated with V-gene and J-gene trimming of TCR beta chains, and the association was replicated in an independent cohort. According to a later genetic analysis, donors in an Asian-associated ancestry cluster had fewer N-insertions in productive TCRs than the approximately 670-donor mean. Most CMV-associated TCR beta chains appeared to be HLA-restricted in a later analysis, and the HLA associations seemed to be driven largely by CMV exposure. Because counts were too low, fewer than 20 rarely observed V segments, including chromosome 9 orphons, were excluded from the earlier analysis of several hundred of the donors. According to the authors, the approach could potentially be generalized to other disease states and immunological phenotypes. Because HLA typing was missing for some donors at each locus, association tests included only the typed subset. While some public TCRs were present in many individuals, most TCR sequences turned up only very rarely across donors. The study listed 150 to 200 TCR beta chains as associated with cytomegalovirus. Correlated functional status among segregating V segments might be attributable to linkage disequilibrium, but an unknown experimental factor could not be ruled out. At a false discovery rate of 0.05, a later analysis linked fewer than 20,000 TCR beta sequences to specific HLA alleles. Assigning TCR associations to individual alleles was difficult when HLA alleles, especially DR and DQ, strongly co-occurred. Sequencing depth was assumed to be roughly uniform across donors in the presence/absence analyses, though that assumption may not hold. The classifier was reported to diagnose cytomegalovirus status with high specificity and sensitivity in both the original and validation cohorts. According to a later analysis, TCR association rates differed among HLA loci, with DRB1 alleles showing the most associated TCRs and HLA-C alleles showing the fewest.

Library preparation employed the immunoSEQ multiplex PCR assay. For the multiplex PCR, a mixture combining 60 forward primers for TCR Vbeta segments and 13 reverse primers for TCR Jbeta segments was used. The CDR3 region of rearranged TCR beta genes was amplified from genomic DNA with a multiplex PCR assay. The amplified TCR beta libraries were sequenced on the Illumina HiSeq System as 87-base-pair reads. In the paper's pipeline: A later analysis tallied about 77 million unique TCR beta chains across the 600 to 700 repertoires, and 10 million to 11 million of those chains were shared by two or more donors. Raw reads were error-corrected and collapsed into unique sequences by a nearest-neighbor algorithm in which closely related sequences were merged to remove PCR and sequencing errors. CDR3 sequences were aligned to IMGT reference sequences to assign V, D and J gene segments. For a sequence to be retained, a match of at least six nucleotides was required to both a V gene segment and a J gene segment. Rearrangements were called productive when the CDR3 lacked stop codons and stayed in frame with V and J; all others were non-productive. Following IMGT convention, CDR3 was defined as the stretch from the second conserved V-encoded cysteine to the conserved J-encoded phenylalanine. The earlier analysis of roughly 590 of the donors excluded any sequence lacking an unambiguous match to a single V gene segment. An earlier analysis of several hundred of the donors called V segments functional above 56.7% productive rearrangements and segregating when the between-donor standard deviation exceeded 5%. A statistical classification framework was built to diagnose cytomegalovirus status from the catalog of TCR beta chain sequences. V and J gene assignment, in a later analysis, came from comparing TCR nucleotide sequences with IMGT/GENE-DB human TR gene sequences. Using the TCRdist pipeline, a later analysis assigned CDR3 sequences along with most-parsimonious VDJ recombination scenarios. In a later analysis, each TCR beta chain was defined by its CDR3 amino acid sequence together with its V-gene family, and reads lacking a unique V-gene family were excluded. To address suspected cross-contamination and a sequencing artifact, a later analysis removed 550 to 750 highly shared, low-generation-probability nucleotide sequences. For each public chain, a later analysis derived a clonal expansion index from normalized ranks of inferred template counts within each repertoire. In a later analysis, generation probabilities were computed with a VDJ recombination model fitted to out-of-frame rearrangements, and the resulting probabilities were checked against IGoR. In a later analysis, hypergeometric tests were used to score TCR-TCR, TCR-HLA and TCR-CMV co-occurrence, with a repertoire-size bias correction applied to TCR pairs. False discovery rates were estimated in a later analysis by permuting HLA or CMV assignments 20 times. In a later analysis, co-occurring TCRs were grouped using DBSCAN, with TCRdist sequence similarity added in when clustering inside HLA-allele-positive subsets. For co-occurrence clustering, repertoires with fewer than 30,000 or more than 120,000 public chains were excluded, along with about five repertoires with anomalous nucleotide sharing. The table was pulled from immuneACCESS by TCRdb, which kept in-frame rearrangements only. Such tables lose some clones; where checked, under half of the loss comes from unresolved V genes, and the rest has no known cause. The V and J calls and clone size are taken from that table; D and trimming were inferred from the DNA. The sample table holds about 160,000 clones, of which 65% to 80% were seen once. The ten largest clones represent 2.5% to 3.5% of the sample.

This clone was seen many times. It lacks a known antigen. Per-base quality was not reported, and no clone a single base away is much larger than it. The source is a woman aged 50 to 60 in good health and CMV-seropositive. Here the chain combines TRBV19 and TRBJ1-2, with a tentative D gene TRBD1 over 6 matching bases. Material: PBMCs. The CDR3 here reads CASRPTGRANYGYTF. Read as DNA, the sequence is TGTGCCAGTAGGCCCACAGGGAGGGCCAACTATGGCTACACCTTC.